This T cell receptor (beta chain) was recovered during a study of blood T cell repertoires in COVID-19. Study-wide context: Some COVID-19 samples were acute and others convalescent; all came from the United States, Italy and Spain. T cells, B-cell-depleted T cells, or PBMCs supplied cDNA or gDNA.

Original processing methods: For nucleated cells, counts were estimated from reference gene primer amplification. TCRdb keeps only in-frame clones here, not all; method: immunoSEQ multiplex PCR. Clone size and V and J calls were adopted from that table, with D and trimming inferred from the DNA. Of over 20,000 clones in the sample, about 91% are singletons; the top ten hold 2.5% to 3.5%. The CDR3 is 16 residues long. Germline V gene data show CDR1 as MGHDK and CDR2 as SYGVNS. V dropped 7 bases and J dropped 2 bases, with 20 bases sitting between them. This clone was counted once. The origin of this receptor is a woman aged 70-85 years with active COVID-19. J is TRBJ1-2 and V is TRBV25-1; D is uncertain. Sequenced input: peripheral blood. The CDR3 region has the DNA TGTGCCAGCAACCCCCTAAAAATCCCAGCGAACTATGGCTACACCTTC. This codes for CASNPLKIPANYGYTF.